This T cell receptor beta chain is drawn from a study of cytomegalovirus exposure and HLA in healthy donors. Study results and limitations: Analysis was carried out at a later point, and it linked a missense DCLRE1C variant to TCR beta V- and J-gene trimming.

Amplification used 60 Vbeta primers and 13 Jbeta primers. Assay: immunoSEQ multiplex PCR; the TCRdb copy retains only in-frame clones and omits some. The sample shows around 200,000 clones, approximately 81% of them seen only once. Germline lookup yields CDR1 SNHLY and CDR2 FYNNEI. The CDR3 sequence is 13 residues long. V gave up 11 bases and J gave up 1 base, with 14 bases separating them. This clone has just one count. Its matching antigen is unknown. This TCR came from a woman aged 45-59 years in good health and CMV-seronegative. The material sequenced was PBMCs. The V gene is TRBV2, the J gene TRBJ1-1; no definite D call. CDR3 DNA: TGTGCCGCCAAAACAAGACAGAACACTGAAGCTTTCTTT. Translation: CAAKTRQNTEAFF.